The sequence of this TCR beta chain was determined in a study of T cells in Graves' hyperthyroidism and ophthalmopathy. Study conclusions and caveats: Within blood appeared most thyroid clonotypes that had expanded above 0.001.

This clonotype appeared many times. Its target is not known. CDR3 length: 15 residues. V shed 2 bases and J shed 2 bases, with 13 bases lying between them. From germline, CDR1 is SGHTA and CDR2 FQGNSA. It was considered stable Graves' hyperthyroidism when ophthalmopathy did not progress within 18 months. PBMCs were collected from an approximately 9.4 ml volume of fresh peripheral blood. Amplification of TCR beta CDR3 regions was performed using RNA transcripts as template. TCR CDR3 regions were first amplified by RT-PCR with HTBI primers. TCRdb independently ran MiXCR on the multiplex PCR reads; one entry per CDR3 protein. The sample lists roughly 420,000 distinct CDR3 sequences, roughly 14% occurring once.

The specimen sequenced was blood. The chain has TRBV7-2 and TRBJ2-7; unclear D gene. The clonotype originates from a woman aged 18-29 years with Graves' hyperthyroidism. Written as DNA, the CDR3 is TGTGCCAGCAGCTTATTTGTTGGAGTAACCTACGAGCAGTACTTC. Translation: CASSLFVGVTYEQYF.